This T cell receptor beta chain was recorded in a study of EBV T-cell therapy then PD-1 blockade in nasopharyngeal carcinoma. As to treatment: AdE1-LMPpoly-expanded autologous EBV-specific T-cell therapy followed by anti-PD-1 nivolumab. This clone turned up a few times. The antigen remains unidentified. TCRdb keeps only in-frame clones here, not all; method: immunoSEQ multiplex PCR. The sample holds 15,000 or so clones, approximately 83% seen once. The germline gives CDR1 SEHNR, CDR2 FQNEAQ (reference sequence). V lost 1 base and J 9 bases, leaving 13 bases between the germline ends. The CDR3 totals 14 residues.

The clonotype comes from a man between 40 and 49 years old with nasopharyngeal carcinoma. Sequenced here: CD8+ T cells from blood, sampled at day 0 from a patient whose treatment included autologous EBV-specific T cells and nivolumab. The chain uses TRBV7-9 and TRBJ1-5; no firm D call. CDR3 sequence reads: CASSLGTGDAPQHF. In nucleotides, the CDR3 is TGTGCCAGCAGCTTAGGCACCGGGGATGCGCCCCAGCATTTT. The full variable domain, completed using reference TRBV7-9 and TRBJ1-5, is DTGVSQNPRHKITKRGQNVTFRCDPISEHNRLYWYRQTLGQGPEFLTYFQNEAQLEKSRLLSDRFSAERPKGSFSTLEIQRTEQGDSAMYLCASSLGTGDAPQHFGDGTRLSIL.